These 18 T cell receptor beta chains were sequenced from one sample in a study of T cells in localized non-small cell lung cancer. Clones were sequenced by immunoSEQ multiplex PCR, and TCRdb holds only the in-frame ones, with some missing. The profile shows about 15,000 clones, around 85% of them singletons. The sample here was peripheral blood, taken before any cancer treatment. The receptors shown here come from a female donor older than 55 with stage I squamous cell lung carcinoma.

The gene calls are TRBV7-2 and TRBJ2-5, with 8 bases aligning to TRBD1. With 10 bases clipped from V and 5 bases from J, the junction kept 9 bases outside the gene matches. This CDR3 is 13 amino acids long. Germline V lookup: CDR1 SGHTA, CDR2 FQGNSA. The CDR3 DNA sequence: TGTGCCACCTCGGACAGGGTGATGGAGACCCAGTACTTC. Residues: CATSDRVMETQYF.

This rearrangement joins TRBV15 to TRBJ2-1; D remains unclear. There are 16 residues in the CDR3. Trimming shortened V by 0 bases and J by 3 bases, and 12 bases separated the two germline ends. The germline V gene encodes CDR1 LNHNV and CDR2 YYDKDF (reference sequence). The CDR3 is CATSRDRLRDYNEQFF. The CDR3 bases are TGTGCCACCAGCAGAGATCGGCTCCGAGACTACAATGAGCAGTTCTTC.

J is TRBJ1-2 and V is TRBV4-1; D gene uncertain. V lost 0 bases and J 4 bases, leaving 18 bases between the germline ends. The CDR3 length is 17 residues. Germline CDR1 reads MGHRA; CDR2 reads YSYEKL. CDR3 residues: CASSQDFEVPRLYGYTF. CDR3 nucleotides: TGCGCCAGCAGCCAAGACTTTGAGGTCCCGCGCCTCTATGGCTACACCTTC.

This chain uses TRBV6-6 with TRBJ1-2, with 9 positions matching TRBD1. From germline, CDR1 is MNHNY and CDR2 SVGAGI (reference sequence). V lost 5 bases to trimming and J lost 3 bases; unmatched junction nucleotides: 4. This CDR3 region has 14 residues. As DNA, the CDR3 is TGTGCCAGCAGTACCCGGACAGGGGACTATGGCTACACCTTC. The encoded protein is CASSTRTGDYGYTF.

The chain carries TRBV9 and TRBJ2-3, with 12 nucleotides matching TRBD2. V shed 0 bases, J shed 5 bases, and the junction held 7 bases outside the gene matches. The CDR3 consists of 17 residues. Germline V gene lookup returns CDR1 SGDLS and CDR2 YYNGEE. CDR3 region: CASSVAWLAGGRDTQYF. Here the CDR3 DNA reads TGTGCCAGCAGCGTAGCTTGGCTAGCGGGGGGGCGAGATACGCAGTATTTT.

J is TRBJ2-3 and V is TRBV10-3; the D is unclear. This CDR3 has 18 residues. Trimming pared 0 bases from V and 0 bases from J, leaving 16 bases between. The germline V gene encodes CDR1 ENHRY and CDR2 SYGVKD. CDR3 amino acids: CAISESTQRRASTDTQYF. The CDR3 DNA is TGTGCCATCAGTGAGTCGACTCAAAGAAGGGCTAGCACAGATACGCAGTATTTT.

In DNA form, the CDR3 reads TGTGCCAGCAGTTACTCGGGACAGACCACATACTTC. Translation: CASSYSGQTTYF. J is TRBJ2-7 and V is TRBV6-5; 7 nucleotides line up with TRBD1. The CDR3 consists of 12 residues. V dropped 0 bases and J dropped 13; count of bases not matched to a gene: 6. Germline V CDR1 and CDR2: MNHEY, SVGAGI.

The chain uses TRBV4-1 and TRBJ1-5; D unresolved. Trimming pared 0 bases from V and 0 bases from J, leaving 9 bases between. The germline CDR1 and CDR2 sequences are MGHRA and YSYEKL. The CDR3 extends over 16 amino acids. The CDR3 DNA is TGCGCCAGCAGCCAAGATTGGCTGGATAGCAATCAGCCCCAGCATTTT. Protein product: CASSQDWLDSNQPQHF.

This chain uses TRBV7-2 with TRBJ1-2, with D perhaps matching TRBD1 (5 bases). Trimming removed 1 base from V and 3 bases from J, with 12 bases in between. The CDR3 totals 15 residues. Per germline, CDR1 SGHTA and CDR2 FQGNSA. The chain's CDR3 is CASSLEGERDYGYTF. The CDR3 coding sequence is TGTGCCAGCAGCTTAGAAGGGGAGAGGGACTATGGCTACACCTTC.

The V call is TRBV2, the J call TRBJ1-4; D is perhaps TRBD1 (5 bases). The CDR3 consists of 15 residues. From germline, CDR1 is SNHLY and CDR2 FYNNEI. V was shortened by 4 bases and J by 4 bases, with 13 bases between the two germline ends. The CDR3 protein is CASSGQGVRNEKLFF. In nucleotides, the CDR3 is TGTGCCAGCAGTGGGCAGGGAGTACGTAATGAAAAACTGTTTTTT.

The J gene is TRBJ2-7, the V gene TRBV19, with TRBD2 matching 7 bases. Germline loops: CDR1 LNHDA, CDR2 SQIVND (reference sequence). Trimming took 3 bases from V and 3 from J; bases not matched to a gene: 8. This CDR3 region has 15 residues. The CDR3 nucleotides read TGTGCCAGTAGTATCCTGGGGGGGGAAGGCTACGAGCAGTACTTC. This gives the protein CASSILGGEGYEQYF.

The rearrangement links TRBV27 to TRBJ2-3; perhaps TRBD1 as D (5 bases). The length of the CDR3 is 14 residues. The V end was cut by 1 base, the J end by 5 bases, with 10 bases between. Germline V gene lookup returns CDR1 MNHEY and CDR2 SMNVEV (reference sequence). Written as DNA, the CDR3 is TGTGCCAGCAGTTTATGGGGTCAGGGAGATACGCAGTATTTT. Protein: CASSLWGQGDTQYF.

The V call is TRBV11-2, the J call TRBJ2-1, with 14 bases lining up with TRBD2. The V and J ends lost 5 bases and 6 bases, in that order; junction bases with no gene match: 3. Looked up from germline, CDR1 is SGHAT and CDR2 is FQNNGV. The CDR3 is made up of 15 amino acids. CDR3 nucleotides: TGTGCCAGCAGCCCCGGACTAGCGGGGGGCAATGAGCAGTTCTTC. Translating it yields CASSPGLAGGNEQFF.

The chain combines TRBV4-2 with TRBJ1-6; D is possibly TRBD1 (5 bases). Germline V lookup: CDR1 LGHNA, CDR2 YNFKEQ. The V end lost 3 bases, the J end lost 3 bases, and 12 bases lay between the germline ends. The CDR3 length is 16 residues. The CDR3 nucleotides read TGTGCCAGCAGCCAGGCTTCGACAGTCTATAATTCACCCCTCCACTTT. It yields the protein CASSQASTVYNSPLHF.

CDR3 sequence: CASRENPSYEQYF. CDR3 bases: TGCGCCAGCAGGGAAAATCCAAGCTACGAGCAGTACTTC. The chain couples TRBV10-1 to TRBJ2-7; no firm D call. The CDR3 is made up of 13 amino acids. Germline V lookup: CDR1 WNHNN, CDR2 SYGVQD (reference sequence). With 6 bases removed from V and 3 bases from J, the gap between germline ends came to 12 bases.

The CDR3 sequence: CATSRDSGTGVGNQPQHF. DNA for the CDR3: TGTGCCACCAGCAGAGATTCCGGGACAGGTGTGGGCAATCAGCCCCAGCATTTT. The chain is built from TRBV15 and TRBJ1-5, with 8 positions matching TRBD1. V dropped 0 bases and J dropped 2; count of bases not matched to a gene: 9. The CDR3 has 18 residues. Looked up from germline, CDR1 is LNHNV and CDR2 is YYDKDF (reference sequence).

V usage is TRBV11-3 and J usage is TRBJ2-5; 7 bases agree with TRBD1. V lost 4 bases to trimming and J lost 4 bases; unmatched junction nucleotides: 3. This CDR3 region has 13 residues. CDR1 is SGHNT and CDR2 is YENEEA in the germline V gene. CDR3 DNA: TGTGCCAGCAGCTCAGGGGGAAGAGAGACCCAGTACTTC. Translated, it gives CASSSGGRETQYF. The complete variable domain, with remaining parts taken from reference TRBV11-3 and TRBJ2-5, reads EAGVVQSPRYKIIEKKQPVAFWCNPISGHNTLYWYLQNLGQGPELLIRYENEEAVDDSQLPKDRFSAERLKGVDSTLKIQPAELGDSAVYLCASSSGGRETQYFGPGTRLLVL.

The rearrangement uses TRBV29-1 and TRBJ2-7; TRBD1 matches 10 bases. Germline V lookup: CDR1 SQVTM, CDR2 ANQGSEA. V lost 6 bases to trimming and J lost 5 bases; unmatched junction nucleotides: 4. This CDR3 is 12 amino acids long. This chain's CDR3 is CSVGTGENEQYF. CDR3 nucleotides: TGCAGCGTCGGGACAGGGGAGAACGAGCAGTACTTC.